One TCR beta chain is described in this entry. Alongside a J-beta primer mix, a sample-barcoded 5' primer served in a second PCR lasting about 7 to 11 cycles. TCRdb reprocessed the 5' RACE reads via MiXCR and lists one record per CDR3 protein. Here the sample spans more than 500,000 distinct CDR3 sequences, about 26% being singletons. Germline V gene sequence: CDR1 LGHDT, CDR2 YNNKEL (reference sequence). There are 11 residues in the CDR3. The V end was cut by 6 bases, the J end by 5 bases, with 7 bases between. The source of the sample is a study of blood T cells in healthy people across ages. These records were also assigned to another study, of T cells of mothers and their children.

This clonotype originated in a boy aged 2-15 years in good health. J is TRBJ2-5 and V is TRBV3-1; D is unresolved. Sequenced input: blood. DNA for the CDR3: TGTGCCAGCAGTGCCCCGGAGACCCAGTACTTC. It encodes CASSAPETQYF.